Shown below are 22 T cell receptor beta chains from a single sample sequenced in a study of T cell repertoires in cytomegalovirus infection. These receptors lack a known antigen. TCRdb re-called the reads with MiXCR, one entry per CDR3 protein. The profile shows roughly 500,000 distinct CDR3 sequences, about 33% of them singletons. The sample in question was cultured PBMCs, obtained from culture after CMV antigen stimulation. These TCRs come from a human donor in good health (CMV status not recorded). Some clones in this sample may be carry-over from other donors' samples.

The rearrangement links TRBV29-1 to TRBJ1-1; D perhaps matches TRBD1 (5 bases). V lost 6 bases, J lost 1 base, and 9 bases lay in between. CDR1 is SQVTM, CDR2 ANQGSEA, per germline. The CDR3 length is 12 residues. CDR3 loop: CSVATGNTEAFF. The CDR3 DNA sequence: TGCAGCGTAGCAACAGGGAACACTGAAGCTTTCTTT.

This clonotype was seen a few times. The DNA of the CDR3 is TGTGCCAGCAGCTTAGTCAGCGGGGGACCCTACGAGCAGTACTTC. The encoded protein is CASSLVSGGPYEQYF. The chain combines TRBV7-2 with TRBJ2-7; TRBD2 aligns across 8 bases. Per the germline V gene, CDR1 is SGHTA and CDR2 is FQGNSA. The ends lost 1 base at V and 2 bases at J; junction bases unmatched: 4. The CDR3 consists of 15 residues.

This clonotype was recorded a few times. CDR3: CASSLGTSGTVAYNEQFF. The CDR3, as DNA: TGTGCCAGCAGTTTAGGGACTAGCGGGACCGTGGCCTACAATGAGCAGTTCTTC. This chain connects TRBV12-3 or TRBV12-4 to TRBJ2-1; 12 nucleotides align to TRBD2. V was clipped by 1 base and J by 2 bases; unmatched bases: 6. The CDR3 is made up of 18 amino acids.

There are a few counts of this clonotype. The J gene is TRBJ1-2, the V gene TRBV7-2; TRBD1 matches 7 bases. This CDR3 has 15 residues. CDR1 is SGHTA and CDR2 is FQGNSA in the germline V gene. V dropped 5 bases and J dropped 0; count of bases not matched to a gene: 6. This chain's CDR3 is CASSRQGRTNYGYTF. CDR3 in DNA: TGTGCCAGCAGCCGACAGGGCCGCACTAACTATGGCTACACCTTC.

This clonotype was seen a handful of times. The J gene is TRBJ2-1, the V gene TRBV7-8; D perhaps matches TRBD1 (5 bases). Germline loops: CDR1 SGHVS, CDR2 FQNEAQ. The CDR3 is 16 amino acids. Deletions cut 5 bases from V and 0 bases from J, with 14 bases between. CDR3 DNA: TGTGCCAGCAGCAGATCAGGGCATAGCTCCTACAATGAGCAGTTCTTC. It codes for CASSRSGHSSYNEQFF. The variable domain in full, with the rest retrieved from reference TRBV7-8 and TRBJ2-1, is GAGVSQSPRYKVAKRGQDVALRCDPISGHVSLFWYQQALGQGPEFLTYFQNEAQLDKSGLPSDRFFAERPEGSVSTLKIQRTQQEDSAVYLCASSRSGHSSYNEQFFGPGTRLTVL.

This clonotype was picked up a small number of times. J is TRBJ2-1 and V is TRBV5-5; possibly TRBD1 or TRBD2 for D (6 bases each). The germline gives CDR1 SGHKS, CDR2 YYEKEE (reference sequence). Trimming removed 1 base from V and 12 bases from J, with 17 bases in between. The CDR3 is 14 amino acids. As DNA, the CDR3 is TGTGCCAGCAGCTTGCCCTCAGGGGAGGTTGCGCAGTTCTTC. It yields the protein CASSLPSGEVAQFF.

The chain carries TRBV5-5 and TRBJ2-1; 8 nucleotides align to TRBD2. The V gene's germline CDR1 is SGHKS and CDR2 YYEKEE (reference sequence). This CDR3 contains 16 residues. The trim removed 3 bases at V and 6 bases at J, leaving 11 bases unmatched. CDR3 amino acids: CASSSYYREGLNEQFF. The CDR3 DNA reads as TGTGCCAGCAGCTCATACTACCGGGAGGGACTCAATGAGCAGTTCTTC.

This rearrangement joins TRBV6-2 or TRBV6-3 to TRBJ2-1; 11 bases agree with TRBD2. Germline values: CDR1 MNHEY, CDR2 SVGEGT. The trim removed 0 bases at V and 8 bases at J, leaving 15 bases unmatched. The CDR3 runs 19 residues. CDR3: CASSYSIAASGRLGDEQFF. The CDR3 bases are TGTGCCAGCAGTTACTCGATAGCGGCTAGCGGGAGGTTAGGGGATGAGCAGTTCTTC.

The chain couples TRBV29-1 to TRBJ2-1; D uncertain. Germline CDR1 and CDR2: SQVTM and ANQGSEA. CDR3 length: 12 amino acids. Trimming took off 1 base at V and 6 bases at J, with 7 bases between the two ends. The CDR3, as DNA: TGCAGCGTTGAAGTACAGTCCAATGAGCAGTTCTTC. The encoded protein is CSVEVQSNEQFF.

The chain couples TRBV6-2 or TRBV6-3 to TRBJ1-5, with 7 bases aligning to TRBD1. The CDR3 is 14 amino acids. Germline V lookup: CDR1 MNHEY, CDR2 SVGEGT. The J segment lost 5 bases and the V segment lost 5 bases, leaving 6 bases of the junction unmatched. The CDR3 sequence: CASSEGQLYQPQHF. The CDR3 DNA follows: TGTGCCAGCAGTGAGGGACAGCTATATCAGCCCCAGCATTTT.

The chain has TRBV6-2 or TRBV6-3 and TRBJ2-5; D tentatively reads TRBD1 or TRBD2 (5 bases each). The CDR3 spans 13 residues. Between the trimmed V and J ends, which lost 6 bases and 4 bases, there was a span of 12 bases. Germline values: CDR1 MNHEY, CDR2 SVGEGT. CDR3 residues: CASRTGAGETQYF. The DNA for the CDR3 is TGTGCCAGCAGGACCGGGGCGGGAGAGACCCAGTACTTC.

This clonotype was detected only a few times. This CDR3 reads CASSVLAGVETQYF. For the CDR3, the DNA is TGTGCCAGCAGTGTATTAGCGGGAGTCGAGACCCAGTACTTC. This chain joins TRBV6-1 and TRBJ2-5; 9 nucleotides agree with TRBD2. The CDR3 runs to 14 residues. Germline loops: CDR1 MNHNS, CDR2 SASEGT. With V trimmed by 4 bases and J by 5 bases, 5 bases remained unmatched.

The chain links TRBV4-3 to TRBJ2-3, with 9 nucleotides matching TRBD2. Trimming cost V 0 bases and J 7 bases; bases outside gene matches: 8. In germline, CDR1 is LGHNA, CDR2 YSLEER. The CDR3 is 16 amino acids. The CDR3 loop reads CASSQDTGLARNTQYF. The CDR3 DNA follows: TGCGCCAGCAGCCAAGACACCGGACTAGCGCGGAATACGCAGTATTTT.

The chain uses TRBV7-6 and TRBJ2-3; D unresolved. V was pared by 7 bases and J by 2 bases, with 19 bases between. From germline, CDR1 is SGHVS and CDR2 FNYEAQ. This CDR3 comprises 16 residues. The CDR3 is CASTEAPSTATDTQYF. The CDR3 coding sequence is TGTGCCAGCACCGAAGCCCCGTCCACGGCCACAGATACGCAGTATTTT.

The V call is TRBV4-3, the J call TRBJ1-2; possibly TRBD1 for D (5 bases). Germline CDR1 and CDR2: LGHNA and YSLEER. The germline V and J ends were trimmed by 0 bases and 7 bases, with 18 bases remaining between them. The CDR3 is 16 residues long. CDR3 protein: CASSQEGVGWTGGYTF. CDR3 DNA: TGCGCCAGCAGCCAAGAGGGGGTGGGCTGGACGGGTGGCTACACCTTC.

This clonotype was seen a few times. The CDR3 DNA reads as TGTGCCAGCAGCCAAGTTACGGGAGTAGGAGGGACCCAGTACTTC. This sequence encodes CASSQVTGVGGTQYF. The chain carries TRBV14 and TRBJ2-5; perhaps TRBD2 as D (6 bases). V gave up 1 base and J gave up 7 bases, with 16 bases separating them. Germline CDR1 reads SGHDN; CDR2 reads FVKESK. The CDR3 runs 15 residues.

The DNA for the CDR3 is TGTGCCAGCAGTTACTCATCCAAGCGGGAGGACGAGCAGTACTTC. The encoded protein is CASSYSSKREDEQYF. This rearrangement joins TRBV6-2 or TRBV6-3 to TRBJ2-7, with 9 positions matching TRBD2. This CDR3 spans 15 amino acids. CDR1 MNHEY and CDR2 SVGEGT come from the germline V gene. J lost 5 bases, V lost 0 bases, and 5 bases had no gene match.

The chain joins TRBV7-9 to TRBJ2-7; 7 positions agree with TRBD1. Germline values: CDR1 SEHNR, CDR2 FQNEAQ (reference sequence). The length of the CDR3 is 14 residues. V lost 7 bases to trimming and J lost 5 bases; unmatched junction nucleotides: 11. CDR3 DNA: TGTGCCAGCACCCCCAGACAGGGTGTTAACGAGCAGTACTTC. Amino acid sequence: CASTPRQGVNEQYF.

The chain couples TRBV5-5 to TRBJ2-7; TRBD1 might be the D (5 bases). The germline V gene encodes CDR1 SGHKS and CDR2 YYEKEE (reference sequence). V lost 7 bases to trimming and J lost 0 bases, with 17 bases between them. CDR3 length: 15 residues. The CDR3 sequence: CASLISGPRSYEQYV. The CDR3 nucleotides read TGTGCCAGCTTAATATCAGGGCCCCGCTCCTACGAGCAGTACGTC.

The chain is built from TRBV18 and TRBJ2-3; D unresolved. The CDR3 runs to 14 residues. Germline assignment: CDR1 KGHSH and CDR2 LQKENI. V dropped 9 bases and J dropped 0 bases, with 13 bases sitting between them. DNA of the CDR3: TGTGCCAGTAAAGAGACAACTAGCACAGATACGCAGTATTTT. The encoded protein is CASKETTSTDTQYF.

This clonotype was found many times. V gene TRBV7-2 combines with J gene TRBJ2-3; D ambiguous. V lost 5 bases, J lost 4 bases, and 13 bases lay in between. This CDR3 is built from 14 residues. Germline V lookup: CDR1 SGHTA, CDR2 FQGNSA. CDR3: CASSLSMTSDTQYF. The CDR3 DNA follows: TGTGCCAGCAGCCTTTCGATGACGTCAGATACGCAGTATTTT.

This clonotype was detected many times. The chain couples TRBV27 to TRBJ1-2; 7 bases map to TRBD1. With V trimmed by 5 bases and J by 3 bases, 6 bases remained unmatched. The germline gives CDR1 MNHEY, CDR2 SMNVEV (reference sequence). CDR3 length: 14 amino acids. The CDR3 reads CASSIRDRDYGYTF. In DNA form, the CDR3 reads TGTGCCAGCAGTATCCGGGACAGAGACTATGGCTACACCTTC.